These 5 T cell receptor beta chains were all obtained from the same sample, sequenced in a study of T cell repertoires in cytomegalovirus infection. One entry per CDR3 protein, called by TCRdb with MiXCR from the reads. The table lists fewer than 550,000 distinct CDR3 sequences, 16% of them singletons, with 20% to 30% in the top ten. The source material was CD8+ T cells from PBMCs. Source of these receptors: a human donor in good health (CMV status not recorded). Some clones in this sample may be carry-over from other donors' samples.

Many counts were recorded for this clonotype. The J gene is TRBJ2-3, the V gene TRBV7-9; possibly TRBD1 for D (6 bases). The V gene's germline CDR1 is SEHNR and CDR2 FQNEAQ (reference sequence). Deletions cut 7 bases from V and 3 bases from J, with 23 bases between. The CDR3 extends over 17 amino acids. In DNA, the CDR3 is TGTGCCAGCATCACCAGGGGAGACCCGGAGGATACAGATACGCAGTATTTT. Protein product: CASITRGDPEDTDTQYF.

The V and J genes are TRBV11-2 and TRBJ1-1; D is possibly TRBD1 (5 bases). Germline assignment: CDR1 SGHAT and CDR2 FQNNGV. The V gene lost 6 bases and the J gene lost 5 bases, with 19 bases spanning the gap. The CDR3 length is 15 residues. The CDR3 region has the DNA TGTGCCAGCAGATTTACTCCGGGGACTCCGACTGAAGCTTTCTTT. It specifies CASRFTPGTPTEAFF.

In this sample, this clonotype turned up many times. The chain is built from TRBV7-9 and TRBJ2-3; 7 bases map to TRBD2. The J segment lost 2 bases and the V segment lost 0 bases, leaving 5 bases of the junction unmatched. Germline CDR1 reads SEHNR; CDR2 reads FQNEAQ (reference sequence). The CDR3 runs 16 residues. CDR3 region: CASSLARRDYTDTQYF. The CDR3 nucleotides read TGTGCCAGCAGCTTAGCGCGTCGGGACTACACAGATACGCAGTATTTT.

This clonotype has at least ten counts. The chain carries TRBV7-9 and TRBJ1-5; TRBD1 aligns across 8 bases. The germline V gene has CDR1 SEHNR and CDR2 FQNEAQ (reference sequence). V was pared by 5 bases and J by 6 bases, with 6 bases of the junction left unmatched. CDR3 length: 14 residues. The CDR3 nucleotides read TGTGCCAGCAGCGAGACAGGGGCTAGTCAGCCCCAGCATTTT. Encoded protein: CASSETGASQPQHF.

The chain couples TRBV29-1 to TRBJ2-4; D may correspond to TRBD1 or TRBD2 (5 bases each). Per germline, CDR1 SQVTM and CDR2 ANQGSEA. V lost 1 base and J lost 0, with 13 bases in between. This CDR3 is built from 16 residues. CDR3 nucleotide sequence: TGCAGCGTTGAAGGCCGGGACGGGCAAGCCAAAAACATTCAGTACTTC. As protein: CSVEGRDGQAKNIQYF.